This T cell receptor beta chain came from a study of shared clonotypes between healthy human individuals. General study points: Rarefaction revealed incomplete sorted-subset sequencing despite large depth. It was expected that sequencing depth would affect clonotype sharing among donors.

This clone has only one observation. Its specificity is not known. Clones were read by immunoSEQ multiplex PCR, and TCRdb kept only the in-frame ones, dropping some. The sample carries around 2,100,000 clones, approximately 94% recorded once. After removal of 2 bases from V and 3 bases from J, the junction contained 6 bases not matched to a gene. CDR1 MGHRA and CDR2 YSYEKL come from the germline V gene. The CDR3 runs to 15 residues. Naive-designated CD8 cells lacked CD45RO, were positively enriched for CCR7, and omitted terminally differentiated effector memory CD45RA+ cells. This sequence joins TRBV4-1 and TRBJ1-1, with TRBD1 identical over 7 bases. The sequence derives from a man aged 18 to 35 in good health. Sequencing input: naive CD8+ T cells sorted from blood. For the CDR3, the DNA is TGCGCCAGCAGCCAAAACAGGGGAGGGGACACTGAAGCTTTCTTT. This encodes CASSQNRGGDTEAFF.